The clone carrying this T cell receptor beta chain appeared a few times. TCRdb keeps only in-frame clones here, not all; method: immunoSEQ multiplex PCR. The data contain around 450,000 clones, roughly nine tenths of them singletons. The sample is drawn from a study of blood T cell repertoires in COVID-19. Deletions cut 3 bases from V and 14 bases from J, with 17 bases between. Germline V gives CDR1 SGHRS, CDR2 YFSETQ. This CDR3 has 12 amino acids. This clonotype was obtained from a woman aged 18-29 years with acute COVID-19. Sequenced: PBMCs or T cells enriched from blood (not recorded which). The gene calls are TRBV5-1 and TRBJ2-5; no clear D gene. This chain's CDR3 is CASSSELKAKYF. As DNA, the CDR3 is TGCGCCAGCAGCTCCGAACTAAAGGCTAAATACTTC.